This T cell receptor beta chain was documented in a study of T cell changes during pregnancy in multiple sclerosis. Profiling relied on immunoSEQ multiplex PCR, and the TCRdb table lists in-frame clones only, not all of them. The sample lists around 63,000 clones, about 91% occurring once. Looked up from germline, CDR1 is SEHNR and CDR2 is FQNEAQ (reference sequence). This CDR3 contains 18 residues. V gave up 1 base and J gave up 8 bases; unmatched junction bases: 12. The rearrangement links TRBV7-9 to TRBJ2-1; TRBD2 aligns across 12 bases. This sequence originates from a female donor with multiple sclerosis, enrolled in a pregnancy study. This specimen was peripheral blood, taken after pregnancy. The CDR3 DNA reads as TGTGCCAGCAGCTTAGGGCTAGCGGGAGGGCCGCGCTCATATGAGCAGTTCTTC. As protein: CASSLGLAGGPRSYEQFF.